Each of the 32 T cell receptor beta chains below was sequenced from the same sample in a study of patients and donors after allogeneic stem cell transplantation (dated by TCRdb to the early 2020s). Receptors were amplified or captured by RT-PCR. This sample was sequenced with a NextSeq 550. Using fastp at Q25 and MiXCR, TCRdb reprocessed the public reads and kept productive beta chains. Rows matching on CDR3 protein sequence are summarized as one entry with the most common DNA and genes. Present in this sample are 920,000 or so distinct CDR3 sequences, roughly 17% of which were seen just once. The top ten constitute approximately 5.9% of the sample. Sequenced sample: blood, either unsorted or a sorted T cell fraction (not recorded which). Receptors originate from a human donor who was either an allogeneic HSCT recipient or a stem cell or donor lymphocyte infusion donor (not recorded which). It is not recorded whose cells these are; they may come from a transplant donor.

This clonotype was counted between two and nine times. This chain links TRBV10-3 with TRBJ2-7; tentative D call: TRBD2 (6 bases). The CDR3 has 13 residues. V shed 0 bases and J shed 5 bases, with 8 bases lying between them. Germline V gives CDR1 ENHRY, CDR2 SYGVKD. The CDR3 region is CAISESRGNEQYF. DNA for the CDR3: TGTGCCATCAGTGAGTCTCGCGGGAACGAGCAGTACTTC.

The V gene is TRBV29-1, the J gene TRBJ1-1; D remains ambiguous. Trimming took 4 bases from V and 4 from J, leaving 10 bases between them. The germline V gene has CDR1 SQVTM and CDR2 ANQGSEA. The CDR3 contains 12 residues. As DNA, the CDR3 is TGCAGCGTTGCAGGATTCGTCACTGAAGCTTTCTTT. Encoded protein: CSVAGFVTEAFF. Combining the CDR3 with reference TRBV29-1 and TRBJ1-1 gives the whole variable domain SAVISQKPSRDICQRGTSLTIQCQVDSQVTMMFWYRQQPGQSLTLIATANQGSEATYESGFVIDKFPISRPNLTFSTLTVSNMSPEDSSIYLCSVAGFVTEAFFGQGTRLTVV.

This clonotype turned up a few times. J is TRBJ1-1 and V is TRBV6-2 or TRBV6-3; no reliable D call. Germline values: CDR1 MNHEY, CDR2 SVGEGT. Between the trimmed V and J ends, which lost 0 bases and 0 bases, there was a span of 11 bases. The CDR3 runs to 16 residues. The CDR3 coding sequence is TGTGCCAGCAGTTACTCGAGACACTCCATGAACACTGAAGCTTTCTTT. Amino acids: CASSYSRHSMNTEAFF.

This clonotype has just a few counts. CDR3 loop: CASSLIFGTEAFF. The CDR3, as DNA: TGCGCCAGCAGCTTGATCTTCGGCACTGAAGCTTTCTTT. The gene calls are TRBV5-1 and TRBJ1-1; D is unresolved. Trimming cost V 1 base and J 4 bases, with 8 bases left between them. Per germline, CDR1 SGHRS and CDR2 YFSETQ. CDR3 size: 13 residues. The whole variable domain, filled in from reference TRBV5-1 and TRBJ1-1, reads KAGVTQTPRYLIKTRGQQVTLSCSPISGHRSVSWYQQTPGQGLQFLFEYFSETQRNKGNFPGRFSGRQFSNSRSEMNVSTLELGDSALYLCASSLIFGTEAFFGQGTRLTVV.

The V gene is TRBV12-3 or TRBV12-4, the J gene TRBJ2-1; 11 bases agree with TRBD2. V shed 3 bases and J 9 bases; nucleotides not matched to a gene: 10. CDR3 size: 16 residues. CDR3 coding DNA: TGTGCCAGCAGTTTCCCCGCGCTAGCGGGGGGAGGTGAGCAGTTCTTC. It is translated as CASSFPALAGGGEQFF.

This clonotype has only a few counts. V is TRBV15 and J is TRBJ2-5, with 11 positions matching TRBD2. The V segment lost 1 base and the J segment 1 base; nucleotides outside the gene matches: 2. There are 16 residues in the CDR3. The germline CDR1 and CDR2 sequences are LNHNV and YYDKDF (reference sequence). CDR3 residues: CATSRVTSGGQETQYF. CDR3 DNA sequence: TGTGCCACCAGCAGAGTTACTAGCGGGGGCCAAGAGACCCAGTACTTC. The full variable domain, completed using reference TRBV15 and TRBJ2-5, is DAMVIQNPRYQVTQFGKPVTLSCSQTLNHNVMYWYQQKSSQAPKLLFHYYDKDFNNEADTPDNFQSRRPNTSFCFLDIRSPGLGDTAMYLCATSRVTSGGQETQYFGPGTRLLVL.

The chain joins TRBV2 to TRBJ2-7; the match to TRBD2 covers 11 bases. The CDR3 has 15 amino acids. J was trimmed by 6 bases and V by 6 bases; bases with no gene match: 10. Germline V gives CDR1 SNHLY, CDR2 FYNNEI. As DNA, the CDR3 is TGTGCCAGCAGGAAGACTAGCGGGGAGGTCGGCGAGCAGTACTTC. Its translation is CASRKTSGEVGEQYF. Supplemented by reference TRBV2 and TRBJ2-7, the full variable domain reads EPEVTQTPSHQVTQMGQEVILRCVPISNHLYFYWYRQILGQKVEFLVSFYNNEISEKSEIFDDQFSVERPDGSNFTLKIRSTKLEDSAMYFCASRKTSGEVGEQYFGPGTRLTVT.

CDR3 DNA: TGTGCCAGCAGCTTCCGGGTGGCTAGCGGGAGGGGGGAGCAGTTCTTC. It is translated as CASSFRVASGRGEQFF. This chain connects TRBV7-9 to TRBJ2-1; 12 bases are a match to TRBD2. Per the germline V gene, CDR1 is SEHNR and CDR2 is FQNEAQ (reference sequence). This CDR3 is 16 amino acids long. J lost 10 bases, V lost 3 bases, and 10 bases had no gene match.

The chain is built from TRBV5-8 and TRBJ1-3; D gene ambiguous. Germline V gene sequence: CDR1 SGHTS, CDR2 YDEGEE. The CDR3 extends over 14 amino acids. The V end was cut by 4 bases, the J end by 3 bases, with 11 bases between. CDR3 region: CASSLTTGGNTIYF. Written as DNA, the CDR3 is TGTGCCAGCAGCCTTACGACGGGTGGAAACACCATATATTTT. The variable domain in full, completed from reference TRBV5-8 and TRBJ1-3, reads EAGVTQSPTHLIKTRGQQATLRCSPISGHTSVYWYQQALGLGLQFLLWYDEGEERNRGNFPPRFSGRQFPNYSSELNVNALELEDSALYLCASSLTTGGNTIYFGEGSWLTVV.

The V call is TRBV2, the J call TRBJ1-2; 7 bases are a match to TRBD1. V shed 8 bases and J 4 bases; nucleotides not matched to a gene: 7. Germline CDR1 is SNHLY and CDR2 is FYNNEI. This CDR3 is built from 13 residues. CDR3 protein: CASSTTGSYGYTF. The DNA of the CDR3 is TGTGCCAGCTCGACGACAGGGTCCTATGGCTACACCTTC.

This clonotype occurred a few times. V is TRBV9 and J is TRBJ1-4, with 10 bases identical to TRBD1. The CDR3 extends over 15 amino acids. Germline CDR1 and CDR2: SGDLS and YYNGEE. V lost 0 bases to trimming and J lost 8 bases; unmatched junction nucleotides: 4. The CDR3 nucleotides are TGTGCCAGCAGCGTAGAGGGACAGGGGCGCGAAAAACTGTTTTTT. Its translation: CASSVEGQGREKLFF.

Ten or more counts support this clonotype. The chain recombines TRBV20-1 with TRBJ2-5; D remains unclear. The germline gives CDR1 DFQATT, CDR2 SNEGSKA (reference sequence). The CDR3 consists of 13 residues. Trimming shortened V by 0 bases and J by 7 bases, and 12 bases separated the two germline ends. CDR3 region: CSAREGPVGTQYF. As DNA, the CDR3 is TGCAGTGCTAGAGAAGGACCCGTGGGGACCCAGTACTTC.

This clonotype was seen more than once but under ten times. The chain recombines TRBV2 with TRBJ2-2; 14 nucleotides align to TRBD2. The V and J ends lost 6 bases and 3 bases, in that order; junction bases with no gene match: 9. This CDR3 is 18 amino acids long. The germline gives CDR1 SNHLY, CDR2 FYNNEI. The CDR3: CASSGGTSGRRYTGELFF. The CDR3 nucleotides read TGTGCCAGCAGCGGCGGGACTAGCGGGAGACGGTACACCGGGGAGCTGTTTTTT.

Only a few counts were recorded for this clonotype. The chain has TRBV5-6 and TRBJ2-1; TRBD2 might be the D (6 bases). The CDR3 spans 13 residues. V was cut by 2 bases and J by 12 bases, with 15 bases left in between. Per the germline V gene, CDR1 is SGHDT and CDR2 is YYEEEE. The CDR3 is CASSLGTRRGQFF. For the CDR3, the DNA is TGTGCCAGCAGCTTAGGGACCCGGAGGGGGCAGTTCTTC.

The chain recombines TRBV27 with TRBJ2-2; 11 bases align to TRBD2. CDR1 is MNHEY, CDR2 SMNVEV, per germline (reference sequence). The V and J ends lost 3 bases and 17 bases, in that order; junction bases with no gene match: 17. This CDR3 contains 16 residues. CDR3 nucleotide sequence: TGTGCCAGCAGTTTCCAGGGGGGTAGCGGGAGGGCCCGGCTTTTTTTT. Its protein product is CASSFQGGSGRARLFF.

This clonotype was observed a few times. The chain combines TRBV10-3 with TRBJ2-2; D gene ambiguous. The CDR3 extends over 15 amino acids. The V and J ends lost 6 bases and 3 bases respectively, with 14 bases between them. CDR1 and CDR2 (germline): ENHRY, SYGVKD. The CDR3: CAISFAVADTGELFF. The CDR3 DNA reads TGTGCCATCAGCTTCGCGGTGGCGGACACCGGGGAGCTGTTTTTT.

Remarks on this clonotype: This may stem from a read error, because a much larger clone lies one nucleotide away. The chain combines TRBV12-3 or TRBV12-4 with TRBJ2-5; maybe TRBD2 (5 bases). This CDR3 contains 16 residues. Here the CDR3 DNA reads TGTGCCAGCAGACCTCTGAGGGTAGGATACCATGAGACCCAGTACTTC. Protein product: CASRPLRVGYHETQYF.

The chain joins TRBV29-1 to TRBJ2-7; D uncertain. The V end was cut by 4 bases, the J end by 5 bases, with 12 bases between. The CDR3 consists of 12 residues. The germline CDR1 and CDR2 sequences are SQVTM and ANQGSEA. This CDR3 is CSVGHSHNEQYF. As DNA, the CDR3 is TGCAGCGTTGGACACTCACACAACGAGCAGTACTTC.

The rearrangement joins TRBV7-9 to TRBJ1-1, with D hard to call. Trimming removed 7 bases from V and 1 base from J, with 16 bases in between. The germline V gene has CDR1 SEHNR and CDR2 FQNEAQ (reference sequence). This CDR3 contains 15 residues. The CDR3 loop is CASNPVGFQNTEAFF. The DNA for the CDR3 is TGTGCCAGCAACCCGGTCGGGTTTCAGAACACTGAAGCTTTCTTT.

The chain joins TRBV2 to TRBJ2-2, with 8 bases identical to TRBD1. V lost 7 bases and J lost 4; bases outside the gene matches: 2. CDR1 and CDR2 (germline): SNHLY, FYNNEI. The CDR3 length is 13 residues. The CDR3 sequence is CASNDRGTGELFF. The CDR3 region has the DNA TGTGCCAGCAACGACAGGGGCACCGGGGAGCTGTTTTTT. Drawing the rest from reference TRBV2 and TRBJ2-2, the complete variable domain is EPEVTQTPSHQVTQMGQEVILRCVPISNHLYFYWYRQILGQKVEFLVSFYNNEISEKSEIFDDQFSVERPDGSNFTLKIRSTKLEDSAMYFCASNDRGTGELFFGEGSRLTVL.

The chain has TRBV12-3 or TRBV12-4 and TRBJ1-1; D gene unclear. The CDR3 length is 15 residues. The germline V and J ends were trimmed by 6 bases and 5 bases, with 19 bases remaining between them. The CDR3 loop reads CASSPFLIRETEAFF. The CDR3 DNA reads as TGTGCCAGCAGCCCTTTTCTCATCCGGGAAACTGAAGCTTTCTTT.

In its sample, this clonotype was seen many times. CDR3 bases: TGTGCCAGCACCCCGGCCCCAGTTCGCGCCTACGAGCAGTACTTC. It codes for CASTPAPVRAYEQYF. The V call is TRBV11-2, the J call TRBJ2-7; D remains ambiguous. V was pared by 7 bases and J by 2 bases, with 18 bases between. Germline-derived CDR1 and CDR2 are SGHAT and FQNNGV. This CDR3 has 15 amino acids.

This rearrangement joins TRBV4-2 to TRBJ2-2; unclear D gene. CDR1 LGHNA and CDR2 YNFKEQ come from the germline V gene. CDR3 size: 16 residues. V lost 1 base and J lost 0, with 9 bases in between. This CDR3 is CASSQVRNPNTGELFF. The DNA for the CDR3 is TGTGCCAGCAGCCAAGTGAGGAACCCGAACACCGGGGAGCTGTTTTTT.

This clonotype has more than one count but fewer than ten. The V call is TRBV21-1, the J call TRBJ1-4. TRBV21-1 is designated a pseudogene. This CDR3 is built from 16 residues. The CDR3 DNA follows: TGTGCCAGCAGCGCAGGTGATGAAAGGGCTCGAGAAAAACTGTTTTTT. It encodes CASSAGDERAREKLFF.

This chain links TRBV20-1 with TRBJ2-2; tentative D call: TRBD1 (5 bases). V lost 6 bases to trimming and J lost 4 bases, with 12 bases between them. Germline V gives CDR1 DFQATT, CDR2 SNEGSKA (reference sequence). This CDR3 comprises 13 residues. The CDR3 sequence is CSARAHGTGELFF. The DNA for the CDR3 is TGCAGTGCCAGGGCCCACGGCACCGGGGAGCTGTTTTTT.

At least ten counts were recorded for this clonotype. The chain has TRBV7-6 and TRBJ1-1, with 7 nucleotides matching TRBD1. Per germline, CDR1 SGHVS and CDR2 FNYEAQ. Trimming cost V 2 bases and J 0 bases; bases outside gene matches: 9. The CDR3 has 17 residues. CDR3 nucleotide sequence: TGTGCCAGCAGCTTACCCCCGGGACAGATTTTGAACACTGAAGCTTTCTTT. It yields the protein CASSLPPGQILNTEAFF.

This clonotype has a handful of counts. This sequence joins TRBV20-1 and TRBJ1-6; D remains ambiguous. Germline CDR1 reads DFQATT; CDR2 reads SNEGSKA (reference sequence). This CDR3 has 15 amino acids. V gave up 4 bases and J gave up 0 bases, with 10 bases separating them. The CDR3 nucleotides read TGCAGTGCTACAGACTCGGGCTCCTATAATTCACCCCTCCACTTT. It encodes CSATDSGSYNSPLHF.

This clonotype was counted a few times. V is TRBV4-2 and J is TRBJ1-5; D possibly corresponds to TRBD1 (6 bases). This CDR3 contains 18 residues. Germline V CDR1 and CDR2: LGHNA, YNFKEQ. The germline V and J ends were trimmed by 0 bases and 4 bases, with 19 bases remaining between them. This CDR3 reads CASSQETPGHRLNQPQHF. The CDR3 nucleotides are TGTGCCAGCAGCCAAGAGACTCCGGGACACCGATTAAATCAGCCCCAGCATTTT.

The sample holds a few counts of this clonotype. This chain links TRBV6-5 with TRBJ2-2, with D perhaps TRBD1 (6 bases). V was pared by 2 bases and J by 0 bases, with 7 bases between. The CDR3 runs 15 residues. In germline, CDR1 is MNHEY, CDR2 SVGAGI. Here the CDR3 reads CASSYEGANTGELFF. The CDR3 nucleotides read TGTGCCAGCAGTTACGAGGGGGCGAACACCGGGGAGCTGTTTTTT.

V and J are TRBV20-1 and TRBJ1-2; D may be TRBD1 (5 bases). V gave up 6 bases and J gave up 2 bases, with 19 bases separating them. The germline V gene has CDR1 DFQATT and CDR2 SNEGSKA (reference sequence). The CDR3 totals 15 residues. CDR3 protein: CSAPRASGGNYGYTF. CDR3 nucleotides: TGCAGTGCCCCGAGGGCCTCTGGGGGAAACTATGGCTACACCTTC.

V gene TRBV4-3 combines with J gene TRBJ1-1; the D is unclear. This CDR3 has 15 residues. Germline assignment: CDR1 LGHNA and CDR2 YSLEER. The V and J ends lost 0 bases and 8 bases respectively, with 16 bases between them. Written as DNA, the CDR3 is TGCGCCAGCAGCCAAGATAGGGCAGCGCGCGGGGAAGCTTTCTTT. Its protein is CASSQDRAARGEAFF.

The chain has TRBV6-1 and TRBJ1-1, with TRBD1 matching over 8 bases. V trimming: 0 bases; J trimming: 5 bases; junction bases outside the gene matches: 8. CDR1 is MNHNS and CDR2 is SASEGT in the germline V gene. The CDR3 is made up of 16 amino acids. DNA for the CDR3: TGTGCCAGCAGTGAAGCGACCTGGACAGGGCGGACTGAAGCTTTCTTT. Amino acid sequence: CASSEATWTGRTEAFF.